This entry lists 7 T cell receptor beta chains sequenced from one sample in a study of T cells in Graves' hyperthyroidism and ophthalmopathy. RNA transcripts served as the template for amplifying TCR beta CDR3 regions. The study used the HTBI primer set for a first-round RT-PCR of the TCR CDR3. TCRdb re-called the multiplex PCR reads with MiXCR, one entry per CDR3 protein. The data show hundreds of thousands of distinct CDR3 sequences, with 14% seen just once and 10% to 13% held by the top ten. What was sequenced was blood. The source is a woman younger than 30 with Graves' hyperthyroidism.

This clonotype showed up just a few times. CDR3 nucleotides: TGCGCCAGCAGCCACTTGACTAGCAGCGCGAACACCGGGGAGCTGTTTTTT. It yields the protein CASSHLTSSANTGELFF. The genes are TRBV4-1 and TRBJ2-2, with 7 positions matching TRBD2. Germline V gene lookup returns CDR1 MGHRA and CDR2 YSYEKL. Trimming cost V 3 bases and J 0 bases; bases outside gene matches: 7. The CDR3 consists of 17 residues.

In the case of this clonotype: This clone may be a read error of a much larger clone one base away. The chain joins TRBV28 to TRBJ1-3; 7 bases align to TRBD1. The V gene end was trimmed by 6 bases and the J gene end by 2 bases; junction bases not matched to a gene: 13. Germline CDR1 and CDR2: MDHEN and SYDVKM. The CDR3 consists of 17 residues. The CDR3 protein is CASRRAGGGAPGNTIYF. CDR3 in DNA: TGTGCCAGCAGGCGCGCAGGAGGGGGCGCCCCTGGAAACACCATATATTTT.

In its sample, this clonotype was seen many times. The V gene is TRBV11-2, the J gene TRBJ2-7, with D uncertain. This CDR3 region has 13 residues. The V and J ends lost 0 bases and 6 bases respectively, with 9 bases between them. The germline CDR1 and CDR2 sequences are SGHAT and FQNNGV. The CDR3 DNA reads TGTGCCAGCAGCTTAGATTCCCGAACCGAGCAGTACTTC. It yields the protein CASSLDSRTEQYF.

The V call is TRBV20-1, the J call TRBJ2-2, with a weak D call TRBD1 (6 bases). Germline assignment: CDR1 DFQATT and CDR2 SNEGSKA (reference sequence). The CDR3 runs to 14 residues. V lost 4 bases to trimming and J lost 8 bases, with 17 bases between them. CDR3 nucleotide sequence: TGCAGTGCTAAACGGACTGGAGACAGGGGGGAGCTGTTTTTT. It is translated as CSAKRTGDRGELFF.

The V call is TRBV13, the J call TRBJ1-5, with D possibly being TRBD1 (5 bases). The germline V gene has CDR1 PRHDT and CDR2 FYEKMQ (reference sequence). This CDR3 contains 18 residues. The V and J ends lost 0 bases and 6 bases respectively, with 21 bases between them. CDR3 in amino acids: CASSLGGILRGGSQPQHF. CDR3 DNA sequence: TGTGCCAGCAGCTTAGGGGGTATTTTAAGGGGCGGGAGTCAGCCCCAGCATTTT.

The chain combines TRBV24-1 with TRBJ2-1; D gene ambiguous. V gave up 3 bases and J gave up 3 bases, with 11 bases separating them. This CDR3 is built from 15 residues. Germline CDR1 is KGHDR and CDR2 is SFDVKD. The CDR3 DNA reads TGTGCCACCAGTGATCGATCGATAAACTACAATGAGCAGTTCTTC. Amino acid sequence: CATSDRSINYNEQFF.

This clonotype was observed many times. V gene TRBV12-3 or TRBV12-4 combines with J gene TRBJ2-2, with 10 bases lining up with TRBD2. The J segment lost 6 bases and the V segment lost 6 bases, leaving 7 bases of the junction unmatched. The CDR3 contains 15 residues. CDR3 amino acids: CASSRTSGSAGELFF. Written as DNA, the CDR3 is TGTGCCAGCAGCAGGACTAGCGGTAGCGCCGGGGAGCTGTTTTTT.